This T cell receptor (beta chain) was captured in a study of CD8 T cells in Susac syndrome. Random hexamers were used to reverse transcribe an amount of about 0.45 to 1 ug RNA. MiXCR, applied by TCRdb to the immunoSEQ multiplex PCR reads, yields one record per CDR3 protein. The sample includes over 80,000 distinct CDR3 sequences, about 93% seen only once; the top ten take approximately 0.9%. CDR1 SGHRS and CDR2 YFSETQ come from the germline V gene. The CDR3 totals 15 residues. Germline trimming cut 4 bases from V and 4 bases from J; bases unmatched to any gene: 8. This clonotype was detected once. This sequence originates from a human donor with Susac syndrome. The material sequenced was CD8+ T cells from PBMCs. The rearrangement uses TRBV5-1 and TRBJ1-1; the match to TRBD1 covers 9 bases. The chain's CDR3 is CASSAGQGGSTEAFF. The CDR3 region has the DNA TGCGCCAGCAGCGCGGGACAGGGAGGCAGCACTGAAGCTTTCTTT.